One and the same sample provided the 10 T cell receptor beta chains below, sequenced in a study of blood T cell repertoires in COVID-19. Repertoires were generated with immunoSEQ multiplex PCR, while TCRdb's copy carries only in-frame clones and drops some. This sample carries about 160,000 clones, about nine tenths of them seen once, and the ten largest clones take roughly 2.3%. Sequencing was done on a sample of peripheral blood. The source is a man younger than 35 with acute or convalescent COVID-19.

This clone was found once. The CDR3 sequence is CASSIGQGTEAFF. In DNA, the CDR3 is TGTGCCAGTAGTATCGGACAGGGCACTGAAGCTTTCTTT. This chain links TRBV19 with TRBJ1-1; 8 positions agree with TRBD1. The CDR3 consists of 13 residues. Germline CDR1 is LNHDA and CDR2 is SQIVND (reference sequence). Trimming removed 3 bases from V and 4 bases from J; junction bases left unmatched: 1. Based on the CDR3 plus reference TRBV19 and TRBJ1-1, the full variable domain is DGGITQSPKYLFRKEGQNVTLSCEQNLNHDAMYWYRQDPGQGLRLIYYSQIVNDFQKGDIAEGYSVSREKKESFPLTVTSAQKNPTAFYLCASSIGQGTEAFFGQGTRLTVV.

A few counts support this clone. This chain joins TRBV4-1 and TRBJ1-4; no definite D call. Trimming pared 0 bases from V and 6 bases from J, leaving 11 bases between. The CDR3 is 15 amino acids. Germline CDR1 reads MGHRA; CDR2 reads YSYEKL. The CDR3 DNA is TGCGCCAGCAGCCAAGATGGCAATCTTGATGAAAAACTGTTTTTT. Its protein product is CASSQDGNLDEKLFF.

The V call is TRBV18, the J call TRBJ1-1; 7 bases align to TRBD1. This CDR3 is built from 13 residues. The germline V gene has CDR1 KGHSH and CDR2 LQKENI. V lost 3 bases to trimming and J lost 9 bases; unmatched junction nucleotides: 7. CDR3 in amino acids: CASSPRQGDKAFF. CDR3 nucleotide sequence: TGTGCCAGCTCACCCCGACAGGGAGACAAAGCTTTCTTT.

The chain joins TRBV27 to TRBJ2-2; 13 nucleotides match TRBD2. The CDR3 has 16 residues. With 6 bases clipped from V and 4 bases from J, the junction kept 5 bases outside the gene matches. The germline CDR1 and CDR2 sequences are MNHEY and SMNVEV (reference sequence). CDR3 sequence: CASSGLAGVGTGELFF. CDR3 in DNA: TGTGCCAGCAGCGGACTAGCGGGAGTGGGCACCGGGGAGCTGTTTTTT.

The gene calls are TRBV28 and TRBJ2-3; 9 nucleotides align to TRBD2. Per the germline V gene, CDR1 is MDHEN and CDR2 is SYDVKM. Trimming took 4 bases from V and 3 from J; bases not matched to a gene: 5. This CDR3 contains 15 residues. The DNA for the CDR3 is TGTGCCAGCAGTTGGGCGGGAGGGGGGACAGATACGCAGTATTTT. Translated, it gives CASSWAGGGTDTQYF.

This clone has a handful of counts. The J gene is TRBJ1-1, the V gene TRBV12-5; tentatively, D is TRBD1 (5 bases). The V gene lost 3 bases and the J gene lost 10 bases, with 18 bases spanning the gap. CDR3 length equals 14 residues. Per germline, CDR1 LGHNT and CDR2 FRNRAP. The CDR3: CASGLGSGWPGAFF. Here the CDR3 DNA reads TGTGCTAGTGGTTTAGGGTCAGGGTGGCCTGGAGCTTTCTTT.

The chain uses TRBV9 and TRBJ2-7; D perhaps matches TRBD1 (5 bases). CDR3 length: 15 amino acids. The ends were cut back, 3 bases at V and 2 bases at J, with 15 bases in the middle. CDR1 SGDLS and CDR2 YYNGEE come from the germline V gene. The CDR3 nucleotides are TGTGCCAGCAGCGCAGCAGGGATGGGAACCTACGAGCAGTACTTC. It encodes CASSAAGMGTYEQYF.

The chain is built from TRBV4-1 and TRBJ2-3, with D perhaps matching TRBD2 (6 bases). The CDR3 sequence is 17 residues long. Germline lookup yields CDR1 MGHRA and CDR2 YSYEKL. Trimming took 1 base from V and 0 from J, leaving 14 bases between them. CDR3 residues: CASSQGGTYSSTDTQYF. The CDR3 DNA follows: TGCGCCAGCAGCCAAGGAGGGACTTATTCAAGCACAGATACGCAGTATTTT.

The CDR3, as DNA: TGTGCCAGCAGTGAAGAAGGAGAGGGCTTGGGCTACACCTTC. Protein product: CASSEEGEGLGYTF. This chain uses TRBV6-1 with TRBJ1-2; no firm D call. This CDR3 region has 14 residues. Looked up from germline, CDR1 is MNHNS and CDR2 is SASEGT. Trimming took off 1 base at V and 8 bases at J, with 14 bases between the two ends.

This chain connects TRBV2 to TRBJ1-2; 12 positions match TRBD1. The trim removed 6 bases at V and 0 bases at J, leaving 14 bases unmatched. CDR1 and CDR2 (germline): SNHLY, FYNNEI. This CDR3 contains 19 residues. The CDR3 DNA reads as TGTGCCAGCAGGGTTACCGGGACAGGGGGCCCTAGAGCTAACTATGGCTACACCTTC. This encodes CASRVTGTGGPRANYGYTF. The full variable domain, its missing parts supplied by reference TRBV2 and TRBJ1-2, is EPEVTQTPSHQVTQMGQEVILRCVPISNHLYFYWYRQILGQKVEFLVSFYNNEISEKSEIFDDQFSVERPDGSNFTLKIRSTKLEDSAMYFCASRVTGTGGPRANYGYTFGSGTRLTVV.